The 3 T cell receptor beta chains reported below all come from one sample, sequenced in a study of T cells in Graves' hyperthyroidism and ophthalmopathy. From RNA transcripts, TCR beta CDR3 regions were amplified. TCR CDR3 regions were first amplified by RT-PCR with HTBI primers. A single record per CDR3 protein comes from TCRdb applying MiXCR to the multiplex PCR reads. Of approximately 700,000 distinct CDR3 sequences listed, approximately 16% are singletons. The sample consisted of blood. The source is a man aged 18 to 29 with Graves' hyperthyroidism.

At least ten counts were recorded for this clonotype. This chain connects TRBV20-1 to TRBJ2-1, with 8 bases identical to TRBD2. Germline V CDR1 and CDR2: DFQATT, SNEGSKA (reference sequence). CDR3 size: 14 residues. CDR3 DNA sequence: TGCAGCCCGAGAGCGGGGGCGGGTTTCGATGAGCAGTTCTTC. This gives the protein CSPRAGAGFDEQFF.

The chain has TRBV12-3 or TRBV12-4 and TRBJ2-3, with D uncertain. The CDR3 runs to 15 residues. Deletions cut 3 bases from V and 1 base from J, with 11 bases between. The CDR3 loop is CASSLFYHRTDTQYF. The CDR3 nucleotides read TGTGCCAGCAGTTTGTTTTACCACCGCACAGATACGCAGTATTTT.

The sample holds a few counts of this clonotype. The V gene is TRBV27, the J gene TRBJ2-7; tentatively, D is TRBD1 or TRBD2 (5 bases each). The CDR3 is 14 amino acids. CDR1 and CDR2 (germline): MNHEY, SMNVEV (reference sequence). Trimming took 4 bases from V and 4 from J, leaving 14 bases between them. In DNA, the CDR3 is TGTGCCAGCAGTTACAAGGGACCGTTATACGAGCAGTACTTC. It yields the protein CASSYKGPLYEQYF.